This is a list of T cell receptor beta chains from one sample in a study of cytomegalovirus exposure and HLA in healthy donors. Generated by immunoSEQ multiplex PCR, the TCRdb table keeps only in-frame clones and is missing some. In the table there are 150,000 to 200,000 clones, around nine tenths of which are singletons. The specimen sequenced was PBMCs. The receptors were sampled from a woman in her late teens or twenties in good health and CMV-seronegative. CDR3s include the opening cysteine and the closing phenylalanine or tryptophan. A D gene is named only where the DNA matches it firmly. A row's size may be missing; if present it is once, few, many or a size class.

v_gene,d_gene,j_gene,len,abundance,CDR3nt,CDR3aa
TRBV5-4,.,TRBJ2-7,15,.,TGTGCCAGCAACAAGGACCGCGGGGGCCCCTACGAGCAGTACTTC,CASNKDRGGPYEQYF
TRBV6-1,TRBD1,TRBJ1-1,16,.,TGTGCCAGCAGTGAAGGTCCTGGGGACAGGGGCACTGAAGCTTTCTTT,CASSEGPGDRGTEAFF
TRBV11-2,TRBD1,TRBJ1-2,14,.,TGTGCCAGCAGCGTGCCGGGACAGCCTTCTAGCTACACCTTC,CASSVPGQPSSYTF
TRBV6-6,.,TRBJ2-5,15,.,TGTGCCAGCAGTTCTCTGGGCGGGTTAGAAGAGACCCAGTACTTC,CASSSLGGLEETQYF
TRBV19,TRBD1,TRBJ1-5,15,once,TGTGCCAGTAGTACCTACAGGGGTAGCAATCAGCCCCAGCATTTT,CASSTYRGSNQPQHF
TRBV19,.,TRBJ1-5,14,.,TGTGCCAGTAGCCCGGGTTTCGGTAATCAGCCCCAGCATTTT,CASSPGFGNQPQHF
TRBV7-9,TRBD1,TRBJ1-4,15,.,TGTGCCAGCAGCTTCGACAGGGGCCAAAGTGAAAAACTGTTTTTT,CASSFDRGQSEKLFF
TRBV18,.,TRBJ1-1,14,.,TGTGCCAGCTCATCACGGACAGTGAACACTGAAGCTTTCTTT,CASSSRTVNTEAFF
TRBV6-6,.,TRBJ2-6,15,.,TGTGCCAGCAACCTAGCCCTCTTTGGGGCCAACGTCCTGACTTTC,CASNLALFGANVLTF
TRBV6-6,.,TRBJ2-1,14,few,TGTGCCAGCAGTTCAGAAAGGGGGTACAATGAGCAGTTCTTC,CASSSERGYNEQFF
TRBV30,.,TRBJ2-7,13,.,TGTGCCTGGAGTGTACAAGCGCGCTACGAGCAGTACTTC,CAWSVQARYEQYF
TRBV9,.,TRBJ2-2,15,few,TGTGCCAGCAGCGTAGAGAGAGGGTACACCGGGGAGCTGTTTTTT,CASSVERGYTGELFF
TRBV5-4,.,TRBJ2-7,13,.,TGTGCCAGCAGCCAGGCCACCATCTACGAGCAGTACTTC,CASSQATIYEQYF
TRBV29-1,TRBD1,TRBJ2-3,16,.,TGCAGCGTTGATAGTGCCGGGACAGGGGGCACAGATACGCAGTATTTT,CSVDSAGTGGTDTQYF
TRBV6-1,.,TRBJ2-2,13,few,TGTGCCAGCATTGGGGGGGCCGGGGGGGAGCTGTTTTTT,CASIGGAGGELFF
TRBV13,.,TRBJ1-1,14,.,TGTGCCAGCAGCCCACAGACAGGGAACACTGAAGCTTTCTTT,CASSPQTGNTEAFF
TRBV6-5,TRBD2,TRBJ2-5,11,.,TGTGCCAGCAGTAGCGGGACGACCCAGTACTTC,CASSSGTTQYF
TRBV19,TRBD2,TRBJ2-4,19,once,TGTGCCAGTAGTGCCAGACTAGCGGGAGGGGAACTAGCCAAAAACATTCAGTACTTC,CASSARLAGGELAKNIQYF
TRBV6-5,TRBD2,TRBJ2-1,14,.,TGTGCCAGCAGTTACGGGACTAGCGTAGGTGAGCAGTTCTTC,CASSYGTSVGEQFF
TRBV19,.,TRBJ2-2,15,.,TGTGCCAGTAGTATTGGTCAGATCAACACCGGGGAGCTGTTTTTT,CASSIGQINTGELFF
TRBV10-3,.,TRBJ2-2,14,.,TGTGCCATCAGTGAGGCACGGTACACCGGGGAGCTGTTTTTT,CAISEARYTGELFF
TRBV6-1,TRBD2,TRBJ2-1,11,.,TGTGCCAGCAGTTATAGCGGGGAGCAGTTCTTC,CASSYSGEQFF
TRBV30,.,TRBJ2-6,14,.,TGTGCCTGGCAACAGGTCTCTGGGGCCAACGTCCTGACTTTC,CAWQQVSGANVLTF
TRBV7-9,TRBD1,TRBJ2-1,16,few,TGTGCCAGCAGCTTCCCGGGACAGGAATCTAACAATGAGCAGTTCTTC,CASSFPGQESNNEQFF
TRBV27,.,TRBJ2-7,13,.,TGTGCCAGCAGTTTATACGGGGAGGACGAGCAGTACTTC,CASSLYGEDEQYF
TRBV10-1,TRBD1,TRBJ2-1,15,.,TGCGCCAGCAGTGAGCACGGACAGGGTTACAATGAGCAGTTCTTC,CASSEHGQGYNEQFF
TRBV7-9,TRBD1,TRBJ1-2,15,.,TGTGCCAGCAGCTTAGCCGAGGACAGGGCCTATGGCTACACCTTC,CASSLAEDRAYGYTF
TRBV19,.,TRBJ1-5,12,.,TGTGCCTCCAGGGGATACAATCAGCCCCAGCATTTT,CASRGYNQPQHF
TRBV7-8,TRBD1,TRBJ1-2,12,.,TGTGCCAGCAGCTTAGCGAGGGGGCGGGTCACCTTC,CASSLARGRVTF
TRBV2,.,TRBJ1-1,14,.,TGTGCCAGCAGTGATGACAGATGGAACACTGAAGCTTTCTTT,CASSDDRWNTEAFF
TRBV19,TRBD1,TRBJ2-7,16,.,TGTGCCAGTAGTAGCCAACTTCGACAGGGCTCCTACGAGCAGTACTTC,CASSSQLRQGSYEQYF
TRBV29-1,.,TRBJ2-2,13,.,TGCAGCGCCCTGGGGGCTCGCACCGGGGAGCTGTTTTTT,CSALGARTGELFF
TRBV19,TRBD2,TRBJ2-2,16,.,TGTGCCAGTAGTATTCTGGCGGGAGGTGGAACCGGGGAGCTGTTTTTT,CASSILAGGGTGELFF
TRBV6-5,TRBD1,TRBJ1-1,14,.,TGTGCCAGCAGCCGACAGGGCTTTAACACTGAAGCTTTCTTT,CASSRQGFNTEAFF
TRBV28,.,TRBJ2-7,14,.,TGTGCCAGCAGTCCCGGGGGGACACTGTACGAGCAGTACTTC,CASSPGGTLYEQYF
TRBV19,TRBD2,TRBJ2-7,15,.,TGTGCCAGTAGCCCGGGACTAGCGGGACCCTACGAGCAGTACTTC,CASSPGLAGPYEQYF
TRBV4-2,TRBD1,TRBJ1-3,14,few,TGTGCCAGCAGCCAAGTCGACAGGGGAGACACCATATATTTT,CASSQVDRGDTIYF
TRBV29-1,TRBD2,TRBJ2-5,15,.,TGCAGCGTTGAAGAGGGCGGGAGGGCCCCAGAGACCCAGTACTTC,CSVEEGGRAPETQYF
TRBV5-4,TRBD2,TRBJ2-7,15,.,TGTGCCAGCAGCCAGACTAGCGGGAGGGCCTACGAGCAGTACTTC,CASSQTSGRAYEQYF
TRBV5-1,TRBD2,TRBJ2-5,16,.,TGCGCCAGCAGGGGACTAGCGGGAGGGGATGGAGAGACCCAGTACTTC,CASRGLAGGDGETQYF
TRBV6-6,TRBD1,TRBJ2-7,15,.,TGTGCCAGCAGTTATCCCGGGACAGGAGCGAACGAGCAGTACTTC,CASSYPGTGANEQYF
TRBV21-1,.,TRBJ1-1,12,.,TGTGCCAGTCCCATTCTGGGCCTTGGAGCTTTCTTT,CASPILGLGAFF
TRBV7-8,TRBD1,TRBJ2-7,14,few,TGTGCCAGCAGCCCGCGACAGGGGGCCTACGAGCAGTACTTC,CASSPRQGAYEQYF
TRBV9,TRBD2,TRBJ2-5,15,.,TGTGCCAGCAGCGTAGGGTCTAGCGGGGGAGAGACCCAGTACTTC,CASSVGSSGGETQYF
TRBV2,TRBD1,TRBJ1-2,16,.,TGTGCCAGCAGTGAAAAGAGCAGGACAGGGGATTATGGCTACACCTTC,CASSEKSRTGDYGYTF
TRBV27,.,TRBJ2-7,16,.,TGTGCCAGCAGTAGCCAGAACGGCGGTTATTCCTACGAGCAGTACTTC,CASSSQNGGYSYEQYF
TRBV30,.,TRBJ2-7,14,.,TGTGCTTATGAAAATCGGGTCGGGGGAAGCGAGCAGTACTTC,CAYENRVGGSEQYF
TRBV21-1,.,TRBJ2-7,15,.,TGTGCCAGCAGCAAACGGGACAGGGTCTCCTACGAGCAGTACTTC,CASSKRDRVSYEQYF
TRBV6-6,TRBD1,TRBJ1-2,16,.,TGTGCCAGCAGTACCCCAAGACAGGGGCCGTTTAATGGCTACACCTTC,CASSTPRQGPFNGYTF
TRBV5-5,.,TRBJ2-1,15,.,TGTGCCAGCAGCTTGGGGACTCTCTTTGGTAATGAGCAGTTCTTC,CASSLGTLFGNEQFF
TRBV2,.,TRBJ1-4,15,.,TGTGCCAGCAGTGAAGGGACAGACTCATTTGAAAACCTGTTTTTT,CASSEGTDSFENLFF
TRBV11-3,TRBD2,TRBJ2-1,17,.,TGTGCCAGCAGCCCTTCTTTAACTAGCGTCACCCACAATGAGCAGTTCTTC,CASSPSLTSVTHNEQFF
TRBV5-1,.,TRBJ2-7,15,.,TGCGCCAGCAGCTTGGAAGGGATCGGGGGCTACGAGCAGTACTTC,CASSLEGIGGYEQYF
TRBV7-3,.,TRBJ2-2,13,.,TGTGCCAGCGGGCCGGCTGGCACCGGGGAGCTGTTTTTT,CASGPAGTGELFF